This entry lists 16 T cell receptor beta chains sequenced from one sample in a study of blood T cell repertoires in COVID-19 (dated by TCRdb to the early 2020s). Library preparation employed the immunoSEQ multiplex PCR assay. TCRdb took over this immuneACCESS table, retaining in-frame rearrangements with V and J assigned. Such tables are incomplete; in checked studies, under half of the missing clones stem from an unresolved V gene, and the remainder is unexplained. The sample table lists about 200,000 clones, 70% to 90% of them with a count of one. The ten largest clonotypes hold 18% of the sample. Sequencing used peripheral blood. These receptors were collected from a person aged 65 to 79 with COVID-19, enrolled during active disease.

The rearrangement links TRBV5-4 to TRBJ1-2; D might be TRBD1 (6 bases). Germline V gives CDR1 SGHNT, CDR2 YYREEE (reference sequence). The CDR3 is 15 amino acids. Trimming stripped 4 bases from V and 5 bases from J, with 18 bases between. CDR3 residues: CASSPARGAEYGYTF. In DNA, the CDR3 is TGTGCCAGCAGCCCCGCCCGGGGGGCAGAGTATGGCTACACCTTC.

This clone has a single count. The V gene is TRBV7-2, the J gene TRBJ2-1; 7 bases line up with TRBD2. CDR1 and CDR2 from the germline V gene are SGHTA and FQGNSA. V shed 1 base and J 4 bases; nucleotides not matched to a gene: 4. This CDR3 region has 15 residues. The CDR3 loop is CASSLDAGVYNEQFF. CDR3 nucleotides: TGTGCCAGCAGCTTAGACGCGGGAGTTTACAATGAGCAGTTCTTC.

The V and J genes are TRBV5-4 and TRBJ1-4; the match to TRBD1 covers 9 bases. Per the germline V gene, CDR1 is SGHNT and CDR2 is YYREEE (reference sequence). The trim removed 5 bases at V and 7 bases at J, leaving 9 bases unmatched. CDR3 length equals 15 residues. The DNA of the CDR3 is TGTGCCAGCAGTCGCTACACAGGGGGCGGTGAAAAACTGTTTTTT. Protein product: CASSRYTGGGEKLFF.

The chain has TRBV30 and TRBJ2-7, with D perhaps TRBD2 (5 bases). Between the trimmed V and J ends, which lost 3 bases and 2 bases, there was a span of 17 bases. The CDR3 runs 15 residues. Per germline, CDR1 GTSNPN and CDR2 SVGIG (reference sequence). The CDR3 sequence: CAWSNTGLWTYEQYF. The CDR3 DNA follows: TGTGCCTGGAGCAACACTGGACTTTGGACCTACGAGCAGTACTTC.

The genes are TRBV18 and TRBJ2-2; TRBD2 aligns across 9 bases. The V gene's germline CDR1 is KGHSH and CDR2 LQKENI. The CDR3 spans 15 residues. Losses at the gene ends were 7 bases for V and 2 bases for J; bases not matched to a gene: 5. The CDR3, as DNA: TGTGCCAGCTTCCTTAGCGGGAGTAACACCGGGGAGCTGTTTTTT. The encoded protein is CASFLSGSNTGELFF.

The chain uses TRBV7-2 and TRBJ1-2; 9 nucleotides align to TRBD1. Germline-derived CDR1 and CDR2 are SGHTA and FQGNSA. The V and J ends lost 2 bases and 4 bases, in that order; junction bases with no gene match: 11. This CDR3 has 17 residues. CDR3 in DNA: TGTGCCAGCAGCTTAAGTGCCCAGACAGGGGGTAGCTATGGCTACACCTTC. Amino acids: CASSLSAQTGGSYGYTF.

The V and J genes are TRBV2 and TRBJ2-2, with 9 bases aligning to TRBD1. V trimming: 0 bases; J trimming: 6 bases; junction bases outside the gene matches: 8. The CDR3 is 17 amino acids. Germline V gives CDR1 SNHLY, CDR2 FYNNEI. CDR3 amino acids: CASSEALGQGVSGELFF. In DNA, the CDR3 is TGTGCCAGCAGTGAAGCGTTGGGACAGGGTGTGTCCGGGGAGCTGTTTTTT.

V usage is TRBV20-1 and J usage is TRBJ1-5; 7 bases fit TRBD1. The trim removed 3 bases at V and 7 bases at J, leaving 12 bases unmatched. Germline V gene lookup returns CDR1 DFQATT and CDR2 SNEGSKA (reference sequence). This CDR3 is 15 amino acids long. The CDR3 is CSASPTTGKGQPQHF. The DNA for the CDR3 is TGCAGTGCTAGTCCGACGACAGGGAAGGGACAGCCCCAGCATTTT.

This clone was detected a few times. This chain joins TRBV4-1 and TRBJ2-7; 8 bases match TRBD1. Unmatched junction bases numbered 8, after V lost 4 bases and J lost 0 bases. The CDR3 is 16 residues long. Germline lookup yields CDR1 MGHRA and CDR2 YSYEKL. The CDR3 region is CASSPRQGAASYEQYF. CDR3 sequence (DNA): TGCGCCAGCAGCCCCCGCCAGGGGGCTGCCTCCTACGAGCAGTACTTC.

The J gene is TRBJ1-5, the V gene TRBV29-1, with 10 bases matching TRBD1. The CDR3 totals 14 residues. Germline CDR1 SQVTM, CDR2 ANQGSEA. V was pared by 7 bases and J by 2 bases, with 5 bases of the junction left unmatched. DNA for the CDR3: TGCAGCGCCCGGGGGACAGGGGGCAATCAGCCCCAGCATTTT. This gives the protein CSARGTGGNQPQHF.

The V gene is TRBV19, the J gene TRBJ2-1, with D possibly matching TRBD2 (6 bases). The germline V gene encodes CDR1 LNHDA and CDR2 SQIVND (reference sequence). Trimming stripped 10 bases from V and 8 bases from J, with 15 bases between. The CDR3 has 12 residues. The CDR3 DNA sequence: TGTGCCATCTGGTCCGGGAGCGATGAGCAGTTCTTC. It is translated as CAIWSGSDEQFF. The full variable domain, with the rest looked up from reference TRBV19 and TRBJ2-1, is DGGITQSPKYLFRKEGQNVTLSCEQNLNHDAMYWYRQDPGQGLRLIYYSQIVNDFQKGDIAEGYSVSREKKESFPLTVTSAQKNPTAFYLCAIWSGSDEQFFGPGTRLTVL.

CDR3 sequence reads: CASSLPQGQNQPQHF. CDR3 bases: TGTGCCAGCAGCTTGCCCCAGGGACAAAATCAGCCCCAGCATTTT. The J gene is TRBJ1-5, the V gene TRBV5-4; D possibly corresponds to TRBD1 (6 bases). This CDR3 region has 15 residues. V lost 1 base to trimming and J lost 4 bases, with 12 bases between them. Germline values: CDR1 SGHNT, CDR2 YYREEE (reference sequence).

This clone was seen just once. The chain has TRBV6-2 or TRBV6-3 and TRBJ2-7; a weak D match, TRBD1 (6 bases). V was cut by 6 bases and J by 0 bases, with 15 bases left in between. The CDR3 has 15 amino acids. Germline CDR1 and CDR2: MNHEY and SVGEGT. This CDR3 is CASSPGTFSSYEQYF. CDR3 DNA sequence: TGTGCCAGCAGCCCCGGGACATTCAGCTCCTACGAGCAGTACTTC.

A few counts support this clone. The V and J genes are TRBV29-1 and TRBJ1-2; 7 bases align to TRBD1. Germline V gene sequence: CDR1 SQVTM, CDR2 ANQGSEA. The ends lost 6 bases at V and 6 bases at J; junction bases unmatched: 16. The CDR3 has 15 amino acids. The chain's CDR3 is CSVDNRDRYQDGYTF. CDR3 coding DNA: TGCAGCGTAGACAACCGGGACAGATATCAGGATGGCTACACCTTC.

A few counts support this clone. This chain uses TRBV19 with TRBJ2-7, with a weak D call TRBD2 (5 bases). The germline gives CDR1 LNHDA, CDR2 SQIVND (reference sequence). The CDR3 contains 14 residues. V was trimmed by 3 bases and J by 6 bases, leaving 15 bases between them. CDR3 sequence: CASSIRGAPGEQYF. CDR3 nucleotide sequence: TGTGCCAGTAGTATTCGGGGAGCTCCCGGCGAGCAGTACTTC.

The chain carries TRBV28 and TRBJ2-7; D is possibly TRBD2 (6 bases). In germline, CDR1 is MDHEN, CDR2 SYDVKM. The CDR3 is made up of 12 amino acids. Trimming removed 11 bases at V and 2 bases at J, with 13 bases between. This CDR3 is CASNGGPYEQYF. The CDR3 DNA reads TGTGCCTCCAACGGGGGTCCCTACGAGCAGTACTTC.